A selection of T cell receptor beta chains follows, all from one sample in a study of T cells in tuberculosis. Produced via immunoSEQ multiplex PCR; TCRdb's table is partial and in-frame only. The top ten hold approximately 4.7% of the sample, which has tens of thousands of clones, roughly 88% seen once. Sequencing used PBMCs, obtained at tuberculosis diagnosis. These receptors all come from an adult with tuberculosis. The CDR3 runs from the conserved cysteine through the conserved F or W. D genes are given only for firm matches. The size of a clone is reported for some rows only, either as once, few or many, or as a class for expanded clones.

j_call | clone_size | d_call | v_call | cdr3_aa | cdr3_nt
TRBJ1-6 | NA | TRBD1 | TRBV7-2 | CASSLHGQGDSPLHF | TGTGCCAGCAGCCTGCACGGACAGGGCGATTCACCCCTCCACTTT
TRBJ2-3 | NA | NA | TRBV12-5 | CASGLTGENTQYF | TGTGCTAGTGGTTTAACGGGGGAAAATACGCAGTATTTT
TRBJ2-1 | NA | TRBD1 | TRBV25-1 | CASSQGAYNEQFF | TGTGCCAGCAGTCAGGGGGCGTACAATGAGCAGTTCTTC
TRBJ2-3 | NA | NA | TRBV15 | CATSRGQDFTQYF | TGTGCCACCAGCAGAGGACAGGATTTTACGCAGTATTTT
TRBJ2-1 | NA | TRBD2 | TRBV9 | CASSVEGGSYNEQFF | TGTGCCAGCAGCGTAGAAGGCGGGAGTTACAATGAGCAGTTCTTC
TRBJ1-1 | once | NA | TRBV5-1 | CASSLEAGNTEAFF | TGCGCCAGCAGCCTGGAAGCAGGCAACACTGAAGCTTTCTTT
TRBJ2-5 | NA | TRBD1 | TRBV29-1 | CSVETPRGQGRETQYF | TGCAGCGTTGAAACCCCGCGGGGACAGGGACGGGAGACCCAGTACTTC
TRBJ2-5 | NA | NA | TRBV9 | CASSVESGVDETQYF | TGTGCCAGCAGCGTAGAATCAGGGGTTGATGAGACCCAGTACTTC
TRBJ2-3 | NA | NA | TRBV5-1 | CASSLFGGLADTQYF | TGCGCCAGCAGCTTGTTTGGCGGATTGGCAGATACGCAGTATTTT
TRBJ2-1 | NA | NA | TRBV6-5 | CASSYRGLNEQFF | TGTGCCAGCAGTTACCGGGGACTCAACGAGCAGTTCTTC